A single sample is the source of the 2 T cell receptor beta chains below, sequenced in a study of blood T cell repertoires in COVID-19. TCRdb keeps only in-frame clones here, not all; method: immunoSEQ multiplex PCR. The sample lists more than 95,000 clones, about 77% occurring once. Sequencing was carried out using peripheral blood. These receptors all come from a human donor in a cohort sampled during active COVID-19.

This clone was counted a few times. The chain couples TRBV7-2 to TRBJ2-5, with 9 bases fitting TRBD2. Germline values: CDR1 SGHTA, CDR2 FQGNSA. With 3 bases clipped from V and 0 bases from J, the junction kept 2 bases outside the gene matches. The CDR3 extends over 15 amino acids. The DNA for the CDR3 is TGTGCCAGCAGCTTTCTAGCGGGAAACCAAGAGACCCAGTACTTC. Translated: CASSFLAGNQETQYF.

This chain uses TRBV18 with TRBJ2-7, with 9 bases that match TRBD2. CDR3 size: 17 residues. Germline loops: CDR1 KGHSH, CDR2 LQKENI. J lost 2 bases, V lost 6 bases, and 14 bases had no gene match. DNA of the CDR3: TGTGCCAGCTCTGGCGGGAGGGCCGGGCTGTACACCTACGAGCAGTACTTC. Its protein is CASSGGRAGLYTYEQYF.